These T cell receptor beta chains were read from a single sample in a study of T cell responses to AZD1222 COVID-19 vaccine. Clones were read by immunoSEQ multiplex PCR, and TCRdb kept only the in-frame ones, dropping some. The table has 130,000 to 150,000 clones, just over 90% seen once. This material consisted of peripheral blood, taken on day 0 of AZD1222 vaccination. The receptors were sampled from an adult in good health. Both conserved end residues are part of each CDR3. D genes are given only for firm matches. Clone size is stated in some rows and not others, as once, few, many or a class when expanded.

V: TRBV5-8
J: TRBJ1-1
D: .
size: .
DNA: TGTGCCAGCAGCTTGGTAACTGTAATGGGGGCCGGCACTGAAGCTTTCTTT
CDR3: CASSLVTVMGAGTEAFF

V: TRBV19
J: TRBJ1-5
D: .
size: .
DNA: TGTGCCAGTAGTATAGGCAGGGCAGGGAGTCAGCCCCAGCATTTT
CDR3: CASSIGRAGSQPQHF

V: TRBV6-1
J: TRBJ2-3
D: .
size: .
DNA: TGTGCCAGCAGTGACCAGAAGGGAGATACGCAGTATTTT
CDR3: CASSDQKGDTQYF

V: TRBV6-5
J: TRBJ1-1
D: .
size: .
DNA: TGTGCCAGCTGGGGAGGGGGGGCGAGGAACACTGAAGCTTTCTTT
CDR3: CASWGGGARNTEAFF

V: TRBV9
J: TRBJ1-6
D: .
size: .
DNA: TGTGCCAGCAGCGTAAAGGATTCACCCCTCCACTTT
CDR3: CASSVKDSPLHF

V: TRBV19
J: TRBJ1-3
D: .
size: once
DNA: TGTGCCAGTAGGGTCGGCTCTGGAAACACCATATATTTT
CDR3: CASRVGSGNTIYF

V: TRBV5-4
J: TRBJ1-3
D: TRBD1
size: .
DNA: TGTGCCAGCAGCTTGGGTGGGACAGGCGGCTCTGGAAACACCATATATTTT
CDR3: CASSLGGTGGSGNTIYF

V: TRBV6-4
J: TRBJ1-2
D: .
size: .
DNA: TGTGCCAGCAGTGACGAATACCTCGCTCCCTACTATGGCTACACCTTC
CDR3: CASSDEYLAPYYGYTF

V: TRBV10-2
J: TRBJ2-1
D: .
size: .
DNA: TGCGCCAGCAGTCTTAGGAGCTCCTACAATGAGCAGTTCTTC
CDR3: CASSLRSSYNEQFF

V: TRBV5-1
J: TRBJ2-7
D: TRBD1
size: .
DNA: TGCGCCAGCAGCTTAGACAGGGCGTCCTACGAGCAGTACTTC
CDR3: CASSLDRASYEQYF

V: TRBV19
J: TRBJ2-2
D: .
size: .
DNA: TGTGCCAGTAGTAACAGGGCAAACACCGGGGAGCTGTTTTTT
CDR3: CASSNRANTGELFF

V: TRBV13
J: TRBJ2-5
D: .
size: .
DNA: TGTGCCAGCAGCTCGTCCGGGACGAGACGAGAGACCCAGTACTTC
CDR3: CASSSSGTRRETQYF

V: TRBV6-2/TRBV6-3
J: TRBJ2-7
D: TRBD2
size: .
DNA: TGTGCCAGCAGCCCCGCGGGACTAGCGGGAACGAGGTACGAGCAGTACTTC
CDR3: CASSPAGLAGTRYEQYF

V: TRBV7-6
J: TRBJ1-5
D: .
size: .
DNA: TGTGCCAGCAGCTTAGAAGAGAATCAGCCCCAGCATTTT
CDR3: CASSLEENQPQHF

V: TRBV6-5
J: TRBJ1-3
D: .
size: .
DNA: TGTGCCAGCAGTTACGGTGGGCCTTCGCGGGGAAACACCATATATTTT
CDR3: CASSYGGPSRGNTIYF

V: TRBV20-1
J: TRBJ1-4
D: .
size: .
DNA: TGCAGTGCTGCAACTAATGAAAAACTGTTTTTT
CDR3: CSAATNEKLFF

V: TRBV6-5
J: TRBJ1-1
D: .
size: .
DNA: TGTGCCAGCAGTTACGCAGGGGTAGGTAGCACTGAAGCTTTCTTT
CDR3: CASSYAGVGSTEAFF

V: TRBV11-3
J: TRBJ2-1
D: .
size: .
DNA: TGTGCCAGCAGCTTCGAGGGCTCCTACAATGAGCAGTTCTTC
CDR3: CASSFEGSYNEQFF

V: TRBV5-1
J: TRBJ2-3
D: TRBD2
size: once
DNA: TGCGCCAGCAGCTTGGCCGGAAGTAGCGGGGGGACTGCAGATACGCAGTATTTT
CDR3: CASSLAGSSGGTADTQYF

V: TRBV3-1/TRBV3-2
J: TRBJ1-2
D: .
size: .
DNA: TGTGCCAGCAGCCCGACGGGGGTCCTCTATGGCTACACCTTC
CDR3: CASSPTGVLYGYTF

V: TRBV15
J: TRBJ2-2
D: TRBD1
size: .
DNA: TGTGCCACCAGCAGAGATTTGGGGGGACAGGGATTCACCGGGGAGCTGTTTTTT
CDR3: CATSRDLGGQGFTGELFF

V: TRBV29-1
J: TRBJ2-1
D: TRBD2
size: .
DNA: TGCAGCGTGGCCGGACTAGCGTATCCCTACAATGAGCAGTTCTTC
CDR3: CSVAGLAYPYNEQFF

V: TRBV7-9
J: TRBJ2-7
D: .
size: .
DNA: TGTGCCAGCAGCATTCAGACGGGATACGAGCAGTACTTC
CDR3: CASSIQTGYEQYF

V: TRBV10-1
J: TRBJ2-1
D: .
size: .
DNA: TGCGCCAGCAGCAGGCAGGGAAGGTATGAGCAGTTCTTC
CDR3: CASSRQGRYEQFF

V: TRBV3-1/TRBV3-2
J: TRBJ1-1
D: TRBD1
size: .
DNA: TGTGCCAGCAGCCAAGTGCAGGGGGAGACTGAAGCTTTCTTT
CDR3: CASSQVQGETEAFF

V: TRBV5-1
J: TRBJ1-4
D: .
size: once
DNA: TGCGCCAGCGCAGATGAGCGCACCGAAAAACTGTTTTTT
CDR3: CASADERTEKLFF

V: TRBV6-5
J: TRBJ1-2
D: .
size: .
DNA: TGTGCCAGCACGTGGGACATCACAAACTATGGCTACACCTTC
CDR3: CASTWDITNYGYTF

V: TRBV29-1
J: TRBJ2-1
D: TRBD2
size: .
DNA: TGCAGCGTCGAAAGCTACCGGACTAGCGGGAGTAATGAGCAGTTCTTC
CDR3: CSVESYRTSGSNEQFF

V: TRBV27
J: TRBJ1-2
D: .
size: .
DNA: TGTGCCAGCAGCTCAGTTCACGGGAGCTATGGCTACACCTTC
CDR3: CASSSVHGSYGYTF

V: TRBV11-2
J: TRBJ2-5
D: .
size: .
DNA: TGTGCCAGCAGCTCGACAGTTGGTGACGTTCAACCTAGATACTTC
CDR3: CASSSTVGDVQPRYF

V: TRBV11-2
J: TRBJ2-5
D: .
size: .
DNA: TGTGCCAGCAGCTTTGAAAGGGAAGAGACCCAGTACTTC
CDR3: CASSFEREETQYF

V: TRBV28
J: TRBJ2-3
D: TRBD1
size: .
DNA: TGTGCCAGCAGCCCGGGACAGGGGACCACAGATACGCAGTATTTT
CDR3: CASSPGQGTTDTQYF

V: TRBV4-2
J: TRBJ2-7
D: TRBD2
size: .
DNA: TGTGCCAGCAGCCAACCCCGACTAGCGGGAGGCGAGCAGTACTTC
CDR3: CASSQPRLAGGEQYF

V: TRBV3-1/TRBV3-2
J: TRBJ1-6
D: TRBD1
size: .
DNA: TGTGCCAGCAGCTCCGACAGGGGGGGTTCACCCCTCCACTTT
CDR3: CASSSDRGGSPLHF

V: TRBV29-1
J: TRBJ2-3
D: TRBD1
size: .
DNA: TGCAGCGTCCGGGACAGACTTACAGATACGCAGTATTTT
CDR3: CSVRDRLTDTQYF

V: TRBV6-4
J: TRBJ2-1
D: TRBD2
size: .
DNA: TGTGCCAGCAGGGGGCTAGCGGGAGGGCCCAATGAGCAGTTCTTC
CDR3: CASRGLAGGPNEQFF

V: TRBV5-6
J: TRBJ2-5
D: .
size: .
DNA: TGTGCCAGCAGCTCGAGGGAGGCTGTGTGGGAAGAGACCCAGTACTTC
CDR3: CASSSREAVWEETQYF

V: TRBV5-1
J: TRBJ2-1
D: .
size: .
DNA: TGCGCCAGCAGCTTGCCCACGACAGTTAATGAGCAGTTCTTC
CDR3: CASSLPTTVNEQFF

V: TRBV4-2
J: TRBJ1-4
D: .
size: once
DNA: TGTGCCAGCAGCCCGGGACGGCGGCTGTTTTTT
CDR3: CASSPGRRLFF